Below are 30 T cell receptor beta chains sequenced from a single sample in a study of shared clonotypes between healthy human individuals. Sequencing was performed with immunoSEQ multiplex PCR; in TCRdb, only in-frame clones are kept and a portion is missing. The sample records 500,000 to 700,000 clones, around 95% being singletons. Naive CD8 isolation took CD45RO-negative cells positively selected for CCR7 and excluded terminally differentiated effector memory CD45RA+ cells. Material: naive CD8+ T cells sorted from blood. The receptors were gathered from a woman aged 30 to 39 in good health.

The chain carries TRBV5-6 and TRBJ2-1; 10 bases are shared with TRBD1. CDR1 is SGHDT, CDR2 YYEEEE, per germline. J lost 9 bases, V lost 0 bases, and 3 bases had no gene match. This CDR3 region has 14 residues. CDR3: CASSLGQGAGEQFF. The CDR3 nucleotides read TGTGCCAGCAGCTTGGGACAGGGGGCAGGTGAGCAGTTCTTC.

This clone has a single count. The chain couples TRBV28 to TRBJ1-1; 10 bases line up with TRBD1. Germline CDR1 is MDHEN and CDR2 is SYDVKM. The CDR3 loop spans 15 amino acids. V lost 3 bases and J lost 4; bases outside the gene matches: 5. Here the CDR3 reads CASSFGTGAGTEAFF. The CDR3 nucleotides read TGTGCCAGCAGTTTCGGGACAGGGGCCGGCACTGAAGCTTTCTTT. The full variable domain, rest sourced from reference TRBV28 and TRBJ1-1, is DVKVTQSSRYLVKRTGEKVFLECVQDMDHENMFWYRQDPGLGLRLIYFSYDVKMKEKGDIPEGYSVSREKKERFSLILESASTNQTSMYLCASSFGTGAGTEAFFGQGTRLTVV.

The chain uses TRBV10-2 and TRBJ1-1, with TRBD1 matching 7 bases. This CDR3 has 11 residues. Per germline, CDR1 WSHSY and CDR2 SAAADI. V shed 5 bases and J 11 bases; nucleotides not matched to a gene: 5. The CDR3 sequence is CASSTTGLAFF. CDR3 in DNA: TGCGCCAGCAGTACGACAGGGCTCGCTTTCTTT.

The chain is built from TRBV27 and TRBJ1-1, with 7 bases lining up with TRBD1. The CDR3 has 15 residues. J was trimmed by 0 bases and V by 6 bases; bases with no gene match: 7. The germline CDR1 and CDR2 sequences are MNHEY and SMNVEV (reference sequence). DNA of the CDR3: TGTGCCAGCAGCCTACAGGGGCGCTTGAACACTGAAGCTTTCTTT. Residues: CASSLQGRLNTEAFF.

The chain joins TRBV28 to TRBJ2-7, with 8 bases matching TRBD1. Germline assignment: CDR1 MDHEN and CDR2 SYDVKM. The CDR3 consists of 13 residues. The J segment lost 4 bases and the V segment lost 6 bases, leaving 5 bases of the junction unmatched. CDR3 nucleotide sequence: TGTGCCAGCAGGGACAGGGTGTATTACGAGCAGTACTTC. This codes for CASRDRVYYEQYF.

This chain uses TRBV21-1 with TRBJ2-7. TRBV21-1 counts as a pseudogene. CDR3 length: 14 residues. As DNA, the CDR3 is TGTGCCAGCAGTTACTCACATACTTCCTACGAGCAGTACTTC. Amino acids: CASSYSHTSYEQYF.

V usage is TRBV21-1 and J usage is TRBJ2-5; whether TRBD2, the table's D call, matches the DNA was not checked. The tail of the sequence fits TRBJ2-7 better, so the J call may be wrong. TRBV21-1 is annotated as a pseudogene. The CDR3 totals 12 residues. This CDR3 reads CASDERSAEQYF. The CDR3 region has the DNA TGTGCCAGCGATGAAAGAAGTGCCGAGCAGTACTTC.

J is TRBJ2-7 and V is TRBV6-6; the D gene is possibly TRBD1 (6 bases). V was cut by 2 bases and J by 0 bases, with 8 bases left in between. Germline loops: CDR1 MNHNY, CDR2 SVGAGI (reference sequence). The CDR3 runs 14 residues. CDR3 region: CASSYRTVSYEQYF. Written as DNA, the CDR3 is TGTGCCAGCAGTTACAGGACAGTCTCCTACGAGCAGTACTTC.

V is TRBV29-1 and J is TRBJ1-1; the D gene is possibly TRBD1 (6 bases). CDR3 length equals 14 residues. Trimming took off 3 bases at V and 1 base at J, with 12 bases between the two ends. Germline CDR1 and CDR2: SQVTM and ANQGSEA. The CDR3 DNA follows: TGCAGCGTTGATTCTACAGGGACGAACACTGAAGCTTTCTTT. Translating it yields CSVDSTGTNTEAFF.

The chain combines TRBV27 with TRBJ2-7; a weak D match, TRBD2 (6 bases). The ends were cut back, 7 bases at V and 5 bases at J, with 18 bases in the middle. Looked up from germline, CDR1 is MNHEY and CDR2 is SMNVEV (reference sequence). The CDR3 is 14 residues long. The CDR3 DNA follows: TGTGCCAGCACCACTGGGGGGAGACCCCACGAGCAGTACTTC. This sequence encodes CASTTGGRPHEQYF.

The genes are TRBV13 and TRBJ1-1; 8 nucleotides align to TRBD1. This CDR3 contains 12 residues. CDR1 PRHDT and CDR2 FYEKMQ come from the germline V gene (reference sequence). J was trimmed by 7 bases and V by 5 bases; bases with no gene match: 3. The CDR3 DNA reads TGTGCCAGCAGCCAAGGACAGGGTGAAGCTTTCTTT. Translation gives CASSQGQGEAFF.

CDR3 protein: CASSARGHLYNEQFF. The CDR3 coding sequence is TGTGCCAGCAGTGCAAGGGGGCATCTCTACAATGAGCAGTTCTTC. This chain links TRBV28 with TRBJ2-1, with TRBD1 matching over 7 bases. J lost 3 bases, V lost 5 bases, and 7 bases had no gene match. The CDR3 has 15 amino acids. Germline values: CDR1 MDHEN, CDR2 SYDVKM.

This sequence joins TRBV19 and TRBJ2-1, with D tentatively TRBD2 (5 bases). The germline V gene has CDR1 LNHDA and CDR2 SQIVND (reference sequence). This CDR3 comprises 15 residues. The V and J ends lost 3 bases and 8 bases respectively, with 17 bases between them. The CDR3: CASSISVLSGDEQFF. In nucleotides, the CDR3 is TGTGCCAGTAGTATTTCGGTCCTGTCCGGGGATGAGCAGTTCTTC.

The chain employs TRBV11-2 and TRBJ1-1, with D possibly TRBD1 on 5 matching bases. CDR3 length: 16 amino acids. Trimming cost V 6 bases and J 4 bases, with 21 bases left between them. CDR1 and CDR2 (germline): SGHAT, FQNNGV. The CDR3 bases are TGTGCCAGCAGTGAACGCCCAGTTTTTAGGGGCACTGAAGCTTTCTTT. Protein product: CASSERPVFRGTEAFF.

This clone was detected once. J is TRBJ1-1 and V is TRBV7-9; 7 bases are shared with TRBD1. This CDR3 region has 13 residues. In germline, CDR1 is SEHNR, CDR2 FQNEAQ (reference sequence). V lost 3 bases to trimming and J lost 7 bases; unmatched junction nucleotides: 5. In nucleotides, the CDR3 is TGTGCCAGCAGCTTGTACGACAGGGTTGAAGCTTTCTTT. Encoded protein: CASSLYDRVEAFF.

CDR3 sequence (DNA): TGTGCCAGCAGCTTAGCGGTTGGGCGGGGTTTCACAGATACGCAGTATTTT. Encoded protein: CASSLAVGRGFTDTQYF. The chain joins TRBV7-9 to TRBJ2-3, with D perhaps TRBD2 (6 bases). V lost 0 bases, J lost 2 bases, and 15 bases lay in between. Germline V CDR1 and CDR2: SEHNR, FQNEAQ (reference sequence). CDR3 length: 17 residues.

CDR3 DNA: TGTGCCAGCAGCTTAGACCTGGGGGGAAACACCATATATTTT. Its protein product is CASSLDLGGNTIYF. The chain couples TRBV13 to TRBJ1-3; D unresolved. Germline values: CDR1 PRHDT, CDR2 FYEKMQ (reference sequence). V lost 1 base to trimming and J lost 4 bases, with 8 bases between them. The CDR3 totals 14 residues. Filled out from reference TRBV13 and TRBJ1-3, the complete variable domain reads AAGVIQSPRHLIKEKRETATLKCYPIPRHDTVYWYQQGPGQDPQFLISFYEKMQSDKGSIPDRFSAQQFSDYHSELNMSSLELGDSALYFCASSLDLGGNTIYFGEGSWLTVV.

This clone was picked up one time. The chain employs TRBV9 and TRBJ2-3; maybe TRBD2 (5 bases). Germline CDR1 is SGDLS and CDR2 is YYNGEE. The CDR3 is 15 amino acids. V lost 0 bases to trimming and J lost 0 bases, with 8 bases between them. The CDR3 sequence is CASSVETGSTDTQYF. The CDR3 DNA is TGTGCCAGCAGCGTAGAAACGGGAAGCACAGATACGCAGTATTTT. The full variable domain, with the rest looked up from reference TRBV9 and TRBJ2-3, is DSGVTQTPKHLITATGQRVTLRCSPRSGDLSVYWYQQSLDQGLQFLIQYYNGEERAKGNILERFSAQQFPDLHSELNLSSLELGDSALYFCASSVETGSTDTQYFGPGTRLTVL.

The rearrangement joins TRBV25-1 to TRBJ2-7; 9 bases line up with TRBD1. The V gene end was trimmed by 5 bases and the J gene end by 0 bases; junction bases not matched to a gene: 5. The germline gives CDR1 MGHDK, CDR2 SYGVNS. The CDR3 is made up of 15 amino acids. In DNA form, the CDR3 reads TGTGCCAGCAGTTATGGGACAGGGTCCTCCTACGAGCAGTACTTC. Amino acids: CASSYGTGSSYEQYF.

The J gene is TRBJ2-7, the V gene TRBV4-1; TRBD2 matches 11 bases. Germline CDR1 is MGHRA and CDR2 is YSYEKL. This CDR3 is 15 amino acids long. Trimming removed 2 bases from V and 7 bases from J; junction bases left unmatched: 7. As DNA, the CDR3 is TGCGCCAGCAGCCAAATAGCGGGAGGGCCATTTGAGCAGTACTTC. Its protein is CASSQIAGGPFEQYF.

The gene calls are TRBV5-8 and TRBJ1-1; TRBD1 matches at 7 bases. CDR3 length equals 15 residues. V gave up 4 bases and J gave up 3 bases; unmatched junction bases: 9. CDR1 is SGHTS, CDR2 YDEGEE, per germline. The CDR3 reads CASSRLTGVDTEAFF. The DNA for the CDR3 is TGTGCCAGCAGCCGACTCACAGGGGTGGACACTGAAGCTTTCTTT.

The chain couples TRBV19 to TRBJ2-7; 10 bases agree with TRBD2. Per the germline V gene, CDR1 is LNHDA and CDR2 is SQIVND (reference sequence). The ends lost 5 bases at V and 3 bases at J; junction bases unmatched: 7. The CDR3 runs 15 residues. Here the CDR3 reads CASSSPLAGYYEQYF. The CDR3 coding sequence is TGTGCCAGTAGTTCTCCACTAGCGGGATACTACGAGCAGTACTTC.

The chain is built from TRBV19 and TRBJ1-2, with TRBD1 as a possible D gene (5 bases). Germline V gene lookup returns CDR1 LNHDA and CDR2 SQIVND (reference sequence). This CDR3 comprises 13 residues. Trimming stripped 8 bases from V and 2 bases from J, with 12 bases between. CDR3 sequence: CASQLRDNYGYTF. The CDR3 DNA reads TGTGCCAGTCAGCTCCGGGACAACTATGGCTACACCTTC. The whole variable domain, filled in from reference TRBV19 and TRBJ1-2, reads DGGITQSPKYLFRKEGQNVTLSCEQNLNHDAMYWYRQDPGQGLRLIYYSQIVNDFQKGDIAEGYSVSREKKESFPLTVTSAQKNPTAFYLCASQLRDNYGYTFGSGTRLTVV.

This clone appeared once. The chain combines TRBV28 with TRBJ2-7; 8 bases are shared with TRBD1. Germline V lookup: CDR1 MDHEN, CDR2 SYDVKM. The CDR3 contains 15 residues. With 6 bases clipped from V and 2 bases from J, the junction kept 9 bases outside the gene matches. Here the CDR3 DNA reads TGTGCCAGCAGACCCTCCGGGACAGGACCCTACGAGCAGTACTTC. The encoded protein is CASRPSGTGPYEQYF. The full variable domain, in which reference TRBV28 and TRBJ2-7 provide the parts outside the CDR3, is DVKVTQSSRYLVKRTGEKVFLECVQDMDHENMFWYRQDPGLGLRLIYFSYDVKMKEKGDIPEGYSVSREKKERFSLILESASTNQTSMYLCASRPSGTGPYEQYFGPGTRLTVT.

The V call is TRBV5-1, the J call TRBJ2-6; no clear D gene. The CDR3 contains 15 residues. Germline values: CDR1 SGHRS, CDR2 YFSETQ. V lost 0 bases, J lost 1 base, and 5 bases lay in between. DNA of the CDR3: TGCGCCAGCAGCTTGGTCCAGTCTGGGGCCAACGTCCTGACTTTC. Amino acid sequence: CASSLVQSGANVLTF.

The rearrangement links TRBV4-1 to TRBJ2-7, with D perhaps TRBD2 (5 bases). V shed 4 bases and J shed 2 bases, with 9 bases lying between them. This CDR3 has 13 residues. Germline-derived CDR1 and CDR2 are MGHRA and YSYEKL. The DNA of the CDR3 is TGCGCCAGCAGCCCAACTAGGACCTACGAGCAGTACTTC. This encodes CASSPTRTYEQYF.

This clone was picked up one time. The chain links TRBV7-2 to TRBJ2-5; TRBD2 matches at 10 bases. The CDR3 is 17 residues long. Germline-derived CDR1 and CDR2 are SGHTA and FQGNSA. V lost 4 bases, J lost 0 bases, and 8 bases stayed unmatched. The CDR3 bases are TGTGCCAGCAGCTCTCTAGCGGGAGCCTTGTACCAAGAGACCCAGTACTTC. Translation gives CASSSLAGALYQETQYF.

The chain joins TRBV11-2 to TRBJ1-1, with D unresolved. This CDR3 is built from 13 residues. The germline V and J ends were trimmed by 6 bases and 4 bases, with 12 bases remaining between them. Germline assignment: CDR1 SGHAT and CDR2 FQNNGV. The CDR3 loop reads CASRGGRITEAFF. As DNA, the CDR3 is TGTGCCAGCAGGGGCGGCAGAATCACTGAAGCTTTCTTT. Variable domain in full (rest from reference TRBV11-2 and TRBJ1-1): EAGVAQSPRYKIIEKRQSVAFWCNPISGHATLYWYQQILGQGPKLLIQFQNNGVVDDSQLPKDRFSAERLKGVDSTLKIQPAKLEDSAVYLCASRGGRITEAFFGQGTRLTVV.

V is TRBV28 and J is TRBJ1-3; no firm D call. Germline V gene sequence: CDR1 MDHEN, CDR2 SYDVKM. Deletions cut 5 bases from V and 4 bases from J, with 24 bases between. This CDR3 contains 18 residues. The CDR3, as DNA: TGTGCCAGCAGTCCTAAACTACCCCCGACATGGGCCGGAAACACCATATATTTT. Translated: CASSPKLPPTWAGNTIYF.

The chain employs TRBV28 and TRBJ1-5; tentative D call: TRBD1 (6 bases). CDR1 and CDR2 from the germline V gene are MDHEN and SYDVKM. This CDR3 region has 14 residues. V was shortened by 6 bases and J by 5 bases, with 14 bases between the two germline ends. The CDR3 reads CASRPWGAHQPQHF. The DNA of the CDR3 is TGTGCCAGCAGACCGTGGGGGGCCCATCAGCCCCAGCATTTT. The full variable domain, completed using reference TRBV28 and TRBJ1-5, is DVKVTQSSRYLVKRTGEKVFLECVQDMDHENMFWYRQDPGLGLRLIYFSYDVKMKEKGDIPEGYSVSREKKERFSLILESASTNQTSMYLCASRPWGAHQPQHFGDGTRLSIL.